The 19 T cell receptor beta chains listed next were all sequenced from one sample in a study of CD8 T cells in Susac syndrome. A quantity of about 0.45 to 1 ug RNA underwent reverse transcription using random hexamers. Via MiXCR, TCRdb re-called the immunoSEQ multiplex PCR reads, giving one row per CDR3 protein. In the table there are 150,000 or so distinct CDR3 sequences, approximately 93% of which are singletons. Sequencing used CD4+ T cells from PBMCs. The receptors stem from a human donor with multiple sclerosis.

In its sample, this clonotype was seen a few times. The chain carries TRBV25-1 and TRBJ2-7, with TRBD2 matching over 7 bases. CDR1 is MGHDK, CDR2 SYGVNS, per germline. The CDR3 covers 15 residues. Trimming cost V 3 bases and J 7 bases; bases outside gene matches: 12. CDR3 sequence reads: CASSDGSGGGGEQYF. The CDR3 nucleotides read TGTGCCAGCAGTGACGGTAGCGGTGGCGGGGGAGAGCAGTACTTC.

Only one count was recorded for this clonotype. The J gene is TRBJ2-6, the V gene TRBV3-1; D gene ambiguous. V gave up 6 bases and J gave up 3 bases, with 6 bases separating them. This CDR3 region has 13 residues. CDR1 and CDR2 (germline): LGHDT, YNNKEL (reference sequence). Written as DNA, the CDR3 is TGTGCCAGCAGGTCTGGTGGGGCCAACGTCCTGACTTTC. This gives the protein CASRSGGANVLTF.

This chain uses TRBV6-2 or TRBV6-3 with TRBJ1-2; D not certain. Trimming removed 5 bases at V and 2 bases at J, with 9 bases between. This CDR3 has 13 residues. CDR1 and CDR2 from the germline V gene are MNHEY and SVGEGT. The CDR3 reads CASSRAGNYGYTF. The CDR3, as DNA: TGTGCCAGCAGTAGGGCCGGCAACTATGGCTACACCTTC.

V and J are TRBV30 and TRBJ1-5, with a weak D call TRBD1 (5 bases). The CDR3 length is 17 residues. Germline CDR1 reads GTSNPN; CDR2 reads SVGIG (reference sequence). V gave up 0 bases and J gave up 0 bases, with 15 bases separating them. The CDR3: CAWSVRGVGISNQPQHF. The CDR3, as DNA: TGTGCCTGGAGTGTACGGGGGGTAGGAATTAGCAATCAGCCCCAGCATTTT.

V gene TRBV6-1 combines with J gene TRBJ2-5, with D maybe TRBD1 (6 bases). Per germline, CDR1 MNHNS and CDR2 SASEGT. The CDR3 is 17 amino acids. V lost 3 bases to trimming and J lost 5 bases, with 22 bases between them. DNA of the CDR3: TGTGCCAGCAGTGATCGGGGTGGGGGCATTCGTCGGGAGACCCAGTACTTC. Translating gives CASSDRGGGIRRETQYF.

Only one count was recorded for this clonotype. The chain has TRBV14 and TRBJ2-7, with unresolved D. Trimming left V 4 bases short and J 7 bases short, with 11 bases between. Germline V CDR1 and CDR2: SGHDN, FVKESK. This CDR3 region has 12 residues. The CDR3 DNA reads as TGTGCCAGCAGCCGGTCCTTAGGAGAGCAGTACTTC. Encoded protein: CASSRSLGEQYF.

This chain links TRBV2 with TRBJ2-3; 8 bases line up with TRBD2. The CDR3 totals 15 residues. Trimming cost V 10 bases and J 2 bases; bases outside gene matches: 11. CDR1 SNHLY and CDR2 FYNNEI come from the germline V gene. In DNA, the CDR3 is TGTGCCACGCCTCGATCGCGGGAGGACACAGATACGCAGTATTTT. The encoded protein is CATPRSREDTDTQYF.

This chain joins TRBV3-1 and TRBJ1-4; D remains ambiguous. The CDR3 totals 15 residues. Trimming took off 1 base at V and 7 bases at J, with 13 bases between the two ends. Germline V gene lookup returns CDR1 LGHDT and CDR2 YNNKEL (reference sequence). The CDR3: CASSQVPGAGEKLFF. The CDR3 DNA is TGTGCCAGCAGCCAAGTTCCGGGCGCTGGTGAAAAACTGTTTTTT.

V and J are TRBV29-1 and TRBJ2-7; 9 nucleotides match TRBD2. J gave up 4 bases and V 4 bases, and 8 bases lay outside the gene matches. The CDR3 has 14 amino acids. Looked up from germline, CDR1 is SQVTM and CDR2 is ANQGSEA. As DNA, the CDR3 is TGCAGCGTTGGGGGACTAGCCAAAGGATACGAGCAGTACTTC. Translation gives CSVGGLAKGYEQYF.

V usage is TRBV6-5 and J usage is TRBJ1-2; D perhaps matches TRBD1 (5 bases). From germline, CDR1 is MNHEY and CDR2 SVGAGI. V dropped 6 bases and J dropped 4 bases, with 12 bases sitting between them. CDR3 length: 13 residues. CDR3 amino acids: CASRATALYGYTF. DNA of the CDR3: TGTGCCAGCAGGGCGACAGCTCTCTATGGCTACACCTTC.

This chain links TRBV29-1 with TRBJ1-5; TRBD1 aligns across 10 bases. V was clipped by 5 bases and J by 2 bases; unmatched bases: 6. Germline CDR1 reads SQVTM; CDR2 reads ANQGSEA. This CDR3 has 15 amino acids. CDR3 coding DNA: TGCAGCGTTACACCCGGGACAGGGGGCAATCAGCCCCAGCATTTT. Protein sequence: CSVTPGTGGNQPQHF.

This chain joins TRBV6-5 and TRBJ1-2, with D perhaps TRBD1 (5 bases). The CDR3 has 13 residues. V dropped 8 bases and J dropped 6 bases, with 16 bases sitting between them. Germline assignment: CDR1 MNHEY and CDR2 SVGAGI. CDR3 bases: TGTGCCAGCGTGCGGGGACCCGGGCATGGCTACACCTTC. This codes for CASVRGPGHGYTF.

V and J are TRBV11-2 and TRBJ2-7, with D tentatively TRBD1 (5 bases). Trimming removed 8 bases from V and 3 bases from J, with 8 bases in between. This CDR3 region has 11 residues. CDR1 is SGHAT, CDR2 FQNNGV, per germline. CDR3 coding DNA: TGTGCCAGCCAGGGAAGCTACGAGCAGTACTTC. This translates into CASQGSYEQYF.

V gene TRBV29-1 combines with J gene TRBJ2-2; possible D gene TRBD1, 5 bases. This CDR3 comprises 15 residues. Germline V CDR1 and CDR2: SQVTM, ANQGSEA. V lost 4 bases and J 1 base, leaving 13 bases between the germline ends. DNA of the CDR3: TGCAGCGTTGGAGCCCCAGGGCAGAACACCGGGGAGCTGTTTTTT. Encoded protein: CSVGAPGQNTGELFF.

The rearrangement uses TRBV5-4 and TRBJ2-3; 11 bases agree with TRBD2. This CDR3 region has 17 residues. V gave up 4 bases and J gave up 0 bases; unmatched junction bases: 7. Germline CDR1 SGHNT, CDR2 YYREEE (reference sequence). CDR3 sequence: CASSLKTSGVSTDTQYF. The CDR3 DNA is TGTGCCAGCAGCCTAAAGACTAGCGGGGTGAGCACAGATACGCAGTATTTT.

This clonotype was seen once. The chain couples TRBV5-6 to TRBJ1-2, with 10 nucleotides matching TRBD1. V was clipped by 4 bases and J by 5 bases; unmatched bases: 5. The CDR3 runs 14 residues. Germline CDR1 and CDR2: SGHDT and YYEEEE. The CDR3 nucleotides read TGTGCCAGCAGCCGCCGGGACAGGGGATATGGCTACACCTTC. This gives the protein CASSRRDRGYGYTF.

This clonotype was found once. This chain joins TRBV12-3 or TRBV12-4 and TRBJ1-1; D is unclear. With 6 bases removed from V and 10 bases from J, the gap between germline ends came to 12 bases. The CDR3 consists of 11 residues. The CDR3 DNA is TGTGCCAGCAGCGCGACTCACCGAGCTTTCTTT. Amino acid sequence: CASSATHRAFF.

The V and J genes are TRBV24-1 and TRBJ1-2; no definite D call. Looked up from germline, CDR1 is KGHDR and CDR2 is SFDVKD. The CDR3 is 14 residues long. Trimming pared 3 bases from V and 2 bases from J, leaving 9 bases between. CDR3 sequence (DNA): TGTGCCACCAGTGATACGTTGAAAAACTATGGCTACACCTTC. Protein sequence: CATSDTLKNYGYTF.

This clonotype was recorded only once. This sequence joins TRBV20-1 and TRBJ1-2; D is unresolved. CDR1 and CDR2 (germline): DFQATT, SNEGSKA (reference sequence). The V gene lost 5 bases and the J gene lost 7 bases, with 8 bases spanning the gap. This CDR3 is built from 10 residues. CDR3 nucleotide sequence: TGCAGTGCTGGTATGGGTGGCTACACCTTC. It specifies CSAGMGGYTF.